These 27 T cell receptor beta chains were all obtained from the same sample, sequenced in a study of T cell repertoires in aging, cancer and after chemotherapy. A mixed TRB-A/B primer pool amplified rearranged TRB by multiplex touch-down PCR. MiXCR, run by TCRdb on the multiplex PCR reads, gives a single entry per CDR3 protein. The table shows 10,000 to 15,000 distinct CDR3 sequences, with 28% occurring only once. Peripheral blood genomic DNA, not sorted cells or RNA, was the template. The source material was blood. The receptor set was obtained from a human donor with a blood cancer.

The DNA for the CDR3 is TGTGCCAGCAGCGTTGGGGACTTCGAGCAGTACTTC. Translation: CASSVGDFEQYF. This sequence joins TRBV6-2 or TRBV6-3 and TRBJ2-7, with D tentatively TRBD2 (6 bases). This CDR3 comprises 12 residues. Germline assignment: CDR1 MNHEY and CDR2 SVGEGT. Trimming cost V 6 bases and J 6 bases, with 12 bases left between them.

This clonotype is labeled medium-sized. The genes are TRBV27 and TRBJ2-7; 9 nucleotides align to TRBD1. This CDR3 contains 16 residues. The J segment lost 1 base and the V segment lost 6 bases, leaving 10 bases of the junction unmatched. Germline V CDR1 and CDR2: MNHEY, SMNVEV (reference sequence). The chain's CDR3 is CASRREGTGSSYEQYF. Written as DNA, the CDR3 is TGTGCCAGCAGAAGGGAAGGGACAGGGTCTTCCTACGAGCAGTACTTC.

The chain has TRBV20-1 and TRBJ2-1; tentative D call: TRBD1 (5 bases). The CDR3 has 13 amino acids. With 0 bases removed from V and 7 bases from J, the gap between germline ends came to 10 bases. Per germline, CDR1 DFQATT and CDR2 SNEGSKA (reference sequence). CDR3: CSAREPGINEQFF. The CDR3 DNA sequence: TGCAGTGCTAGAGAACCAGGGATAAATGAGCAGTTCTTC.

This clonotype was counted a few times. The chain combines TRBV6-1 with TRBJ1-1; D is undetermined. This CDR3 has 13 amino acids. Trimming removed 8 bases from V and 1 base from J, with 11 bases in between. Germline lookup yields CDR1 MNHNS and CDR2 SASEGT. This chain's CDR3 is CASEGPPNTEAFF. In nucleotides, the CDR3 is TGTGCCAGCGAGGGTCCTCCGAACACTGAAGCTTTCTTT.

In this sample, this clonotype is medium-sized. The rearrangement links TRBV19 to TRBJ2-2; a weak D match, TRBD2 (5 bases). The CDR3 runs 13 residues. V lost 3 bases to trimming and J lost 7 bases, with 9 bases between them. The germline V gene encodes CDR1 LNHDA and CDR2 SQIVND (reference sequence). Here the CDR3 reads CASSIGVGGELFF. CDR3 bases: TGTGCCAGTAGTATCGGGGTTGGCGGGGAGCTGTTTTTT. The full variable domain, completed using reference TRBV19 and TRBJ2-2, is DGGITQSPKYLFRKEGQNVTLSCEQNLNHDAMYWYRQDPGQGLRLIYYSQIVNDFQKGDIAEGYSVSREKKESFPLTVTSAQKNPTAFYLCASSIGVGGELFFGEGSRLTVL.

The J gene is TRBJ2-7, the V gene TRBV5-6, with a weak D call TRBD2 (6 bases). Germline assignment: CDR1 SGHDT and CDR2 YYEEEE. This CDR3 has 14 residues. The CDR3 nucleotides read TGTGTCAGCAGCTTGGCCGGGGGATTCTACGAGCAGTACGTC. This encodes CVSSLAGGFYEQYV.

This clonotype appeared a few times. The V call is TRBV6-2 or TRBV6-3, the J call TRBJ2-3; the match to TRBD2 covers 11 bases. The CDR3 extends over 17 amino acids. Germline V gene lookup returns CDR1 MNHEY and CDR2 SVGEGT. J gave up 4 bases and V 0 bases, and 6 bases lay outside the gene matches. This chain's CDR3 is CASSYSPGLAASDTQYF. In DNA form, the CDR3 reads TGTGCCAGCAGTTACTCACCGGGACTAGCGGCGTCAGATACGCAGTATTTT.

This clonotype was seen just once. The chain combines TRBV4-1 with TRBJ2-3, with a tentative D call TRBD2 (5 bases). The CDR3 is made up of 18 amino acids. Trimming took 0 bases from V and 1 from J, leaving 17 bases between them. CDR1 and CDR2 (germline): MGHRA, YSYEKL. Here the CDR3 DNA reads TGCGCCAGCAGCCAAGAGGTTCGGGATGCTCGGGGCACAGATACGCAGTATTTT. Its translation: CASSQEVRDARGTDTQYF.

This clonotype counts as medium-sized (0.01 to 0.1%). The chain carries TRBV15 and TRBJ2-1, with D possibly matching TRBD2 (6 bases). The germline gives CDR1 LNHNV, CDR2 YYDKDF (reference sequence). V dropped 3 bases and J dropped 0 bases, with 6 bases sitting between them. This CDR3 comprises 14 residues. The CDR3 reads CATSRTSSYNEQFF. DNA of the CDR3: TGTGCCACCAGCAGGACTAGCTCCTACAATGAGCAGTTCTTC. Looking up the rest from reference TRBV15 and TRBJ2-1 gives the full variable domain: DAMVIQNPRYQVTQFGKPVTLSCSQTLNHNVMYWYQQKSSQAPKLLFHYYDKDFNNEADTPDNFQSRRPNTSFCFLDIRSPGLGDTAMYLCATSRTSSYNEQFFGPGTRLTVL.

V is TRBV6-1 and J is TRBJ1-2; no clear D gene. Germline V lookup: CDR1 MNHNS, CDR2 SASEGT. Trimming removed 1 base at V and 2 bases at J, with 14 bases between. The CDR3 runs 16 residues. CDR3 protein: CASSEGPAPGNYGYTF. In nucleotides, the CDR3 is TGTGCCAGCAGTGAAGGCCCTGCCCCGGGGAACTATGGCTACACCTTC.

This clonotype was seen only once. The V call is TRBV12-3 or TRBV12-4, the J call TRBJ1-6; D is perhaps TRBD1 (6 bases). V lost 3 bases, J lost 13 bases, and 13 bases lay in between. The CDR3 spans 13 residues. The CDR3 is CASSLSGTRPLHF. CDR3 nucleotides: TGTGCCAGCAGTTTGTCGGGGACAAGGCCCCTCCACTTT.

J is TRBJ2-7 and V is TRBV11-2; D is undetermined. With 1 base removed from V and 0 bases from J, the gap between germline ends came to 7 bases. The length of the CDR3 is 14 residues. Germline lookup yields CDR1 SGHAT and CDR2 FQNNGV. The CDR3 DNA reads TGTGCCAGCAGCTTAGTCGCAGACTCCTACGAGCAGTACTTC. Translating it yields CASSLVADSYEQYF.

V is TRBV5-6 and J is TRBJ1-5; possible D gene TRBD1, 5 bases. Germline CDR1 is SGHDT and CDR2 is YYEEEE. This CDR3 has 15 residues. The V end was cut by 0 bases, the J end by 7 bases, with 14 bases between. The DNA of the CDR3 is TGTGCCAGCAGCTTGGACGGCGGGGGACGGCAGCCCCAGCATTTT. It translates to CASSLDGGGRQPQHF.

The chain links TRBV6-4 to TRBJ2-1; D might be TRBD1 (6 bases). Per germline, CDR1 MRHNA and CDR2 SNTAGT. The CDR3 is 16 amino acids. Between the trimmed V and J ends, which lost 6 bases and 4 bases, there was a span of 19 bases. In DNA, the CDR3 is TGTGCCAGCAGCCCCCGAGGGACACCCATTTACAATGAGCAGTTCTTC. This translates into CASSPRGTPIYNEQFF.

This clonotype was found a few times. The rearrangement uses TRBV7-9 and TRBJ2-2; D remains ambiguous. From germline, CDR1 is SEHNR and CDR2 FQNEAQ (reference sequence). The V end lost 5 bases, the J end lost 6 bases, and 16 bases lay between the germline ends. The CDR3 loop spans 15 amino acids. CDR3 sequence reads: CASSPKMRLAGELFF. For the CDR3, the DNA is TGTGCCAGCAGCCCAAAAATGCGTCTCGCCGGGGAGCTGTTTTTT.

Judged by abundance, this clonotype is medium-sized. The CDR3 protein is CASSEGNAEIYEQYF. CDR3 sequence (DNA): TGTGCCAGCAGTGAAGGTAACGCGGAGATCTACGAGCAGTACTTC. This chain uses TRBV6-1 with TRBJ2-7; D unclear. This CDR3 has 15 amino acids. Germline assignment: CDR1 MNHNS and CDR2 SASEGT. Deletions cut 1 base from V and 3 bases from J, with 13 bases between.

The rearrangement joins TRBV10-3 to TRBJ1-1; possible D gene TRBD1, 5 bases. Germline V gene sequence: CDR1 ENHRY, CDR2 SYGVKD. Trimming cost V 1 base and J 8 bases, with 11 bases left between them. The CDR3 contains 13 residues. CDR3 protein: CAISEWGTQEAFF. CDR3 DNA: TGTGCCATCAGTGAGTGGGGGACTCAAGAAGCTTTCTTT.

Within the sample, this clonotype is medium-sized. Germline is not matched at one junction end, which may reflect a read error. V is TRBV15 and J is TRBJ2-2; tentatively, D is TRBD1 (5 bases). The CDR3 spans 14 residues. The germline V gene encodes CDR1 LNHNV and CDR2 YYDKDF (reference sequence). Here the CDR3 reads CATTRQGHSGELFF. CDR3 DNA sequence: TGTGCCACCACCAGACAAGGACATTCCGGGGAGCTGTTTTTT.

By sample share, this clonotype is medium-sized. This chain links TRBV13 with TRBJ2-2; 8 bases are a match to TRBD1. V lost 4 bases, J lost 6 bases, and 7 bases stayed unmatched. CDR3 size: 15 residues. CDR1 and CDR2 from the germline V gene are PRHDT and FYEKMQ (reference sequence). The CDR3 is CASSSLLDRAGELFF. The CDR3 bases are TGTGCCAGCAGCTCTCTCCTGGACAGGGCCGGGGAGCTGTTTTTT.

By sample fraction, this clonotype is medium-sized (0.01 to 0.1%). V is TRBV5-5 and J is TRBJ2-2; the D gene is possibly TRBD2 (5 bases). The CDR3 covers 16 residues. Trimming cost V 4 bases and J 4 bases, with 17 bases left between them. Per the germline V gene, CDR1 is SGHKS and CDR2 is YYEKEE (reference sequence). Here the CDR3 DNA reads TGTGCCAGCAGCCCCGGGTCTCTTCGGGGCACCGGGGAGCTGTTTTTT. This sequence encodes CASSPGSLRGTGELFF.

Points on this clonotype: A much larger clone lies one base from this, so it may be a read error. V usage is TRBV19 and J usage is TRBJ2-7, with D possibly TRBD1 on 6 matching bases. In germline, CDR1 is LNHDA, CDR2 SQIVND (reference sequence). This CDR3 region has 16 residues. The chain's CDR3 is CASSPYYDRSSYEPYF. DNA of the CDR3: TGTGCCAGTAGTCCCTACTATGACAGGAGCTCCTACGAGCCGTACTTC.

On this clonotype: A read error may be the cause here, since a much bigger clone is one base away. The V gene is TRBV6-5, the J gene TRBJ1-2; a possible D gene is TRBD1 (6 bases). V was pared by 6 bases and J by 4 bases, with 15 bases between. The CDR3 has 14 amino acids. In germline, CDR1 is MNHEY, CDR2 SVGAGI. The CDR3 loop reads CASSQQGKGYGYTF. As DNA, the CDR3 is TGTGCCAGCAGCCAACAGGGAAAGGGCTATGGCTACACCTTC.

This clonotype ranks as medium-sized. V is TRBV11-1 and J is TRBJ1-4, with a weak D call TRBD1 (5 bases). Deletions cut 7 bases from V and 0 bases from J, with 9 bases between. The CDR3 runs 14 residues. Germline CDR1 SGHAT, CDR2 FQDESV (reference sequence). The CDR3 spells CASTTGSTNEKLFF. In nucleotides, the CDR3 is TGTGCCAGCACCACAGGTTCAACTAATGAAAAACTGTTTTTT.

This chain joins TRBV6-2 or TRBV6-3 and TRBJ2-2, with 10 bases aligning to TRBD2. The CDR3 runs 14 residues. CDR1 MNHEY and CDR2 SVGEGT come from the germline V gene. V gave up 5 bases and J gave up 9 bases; unmatched junction bases: 6. CDR3 sequence reads: CASSPSGGGRELFF. DNA for the CDR3: TGTGCCAGCAGTCCTAGCGGGGGCGGCCGGGAGCTGTTTTTT.

This clonotype was picked up many times. The chain links TRBV6-6 to TRBJ1-1; a possible D gene is TRBD1 (6 bases). Trimming cost V 2 bases and J 2 bases, with 12 bases left between them. The CDR3 loop spans 15 amino acids. From germline, CDR1 is MNHNY and CDR2 SVGAGI (reference sequence). This chain's CDR3 is CASSYRTGLNTEAFF. CDR3 coding DNA: TGTGCCAGCAGTTACCGTACAGGGTTAAACACTGAAGCTTTCTTT.

In this sample, this clonotype is medium-sized (0.01 to 0.1%). The rearrangement joins TRBV11-1 to TRBJ1-2, with D unclear. V lost 5 bases and J 1 base, leaving 5 bases between the germline ends. Germline CDR1 SGHAT, CDR2 FQDESV (reference sequence). This CDR3 spans 12 amino acids. CDR3 DNA sequence: TGTGCCAGCAGCCGTGGTAACTATGGCTACACCTTC. Translation gives CASSRGNYGYTF.

The sample holds a few counts of this clonotype. The rearrangement uses TRBV7-6 and TRBJ2-1; 8 nucleotides match TRBD2. This CDR3 has 19 amino acids. From germline, CDR1 is SGHVS and CDR2 FNYEAQ. V lost 0 bases, J lost 1 base, and 11 bases stayed unmatched. Here the CDR3 DNA reads TGTGCCAGCAGCTTAGCGGTCCATTCGGGGGGGAGGTCCTACAATGAGCAGTTCTTC. Its protein product is CASSLAVHSGGRSYNEQFF.